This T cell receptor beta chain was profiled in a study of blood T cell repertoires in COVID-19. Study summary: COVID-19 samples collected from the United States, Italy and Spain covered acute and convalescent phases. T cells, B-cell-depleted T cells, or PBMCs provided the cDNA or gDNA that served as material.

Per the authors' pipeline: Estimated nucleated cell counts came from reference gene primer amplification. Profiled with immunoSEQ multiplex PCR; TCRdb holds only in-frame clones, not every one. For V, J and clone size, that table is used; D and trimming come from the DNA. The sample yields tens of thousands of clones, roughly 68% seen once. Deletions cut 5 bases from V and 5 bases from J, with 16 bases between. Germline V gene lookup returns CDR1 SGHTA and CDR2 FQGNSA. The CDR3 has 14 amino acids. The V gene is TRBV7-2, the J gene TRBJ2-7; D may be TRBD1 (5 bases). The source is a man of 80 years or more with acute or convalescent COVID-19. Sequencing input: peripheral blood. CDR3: CASSQGLWGNEQYF. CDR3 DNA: TGTGCCAGCAGCCAGGGCCTGTGGGGCAACGAGCAGTACTTC.